This is a list of T cell receptor beta chains from one sample in a study of blood T cell repertoires in COVID-19. Only in-frame clones appear in the TCRdb table, and some are missing; sequencing was by immunoSEQ multiplex PCR. Among 120,000 to 150,000 clones, 75% to 90% were seen once, and the ten largest hold roughly two fifths. Sequences were obtained from peripheral blood. The receptors come from a man aged 50 to 60 who had recovered from COVID-19. Each CDR3 is given with its conserved first and last residue. A D gene is named only where the DNA matches it firmly. The size field is filled for only some rows; it gives once, few, many or a size class.

J | size | D | V | DNA | CDR3
TRBJ1-4 | NA | NA | TRBV18 | TGTGCCAGCTCACCAACGGACACCCGTGAAAAACTGTTTTTT | CASSPTDTREKLFF
TRBJ2-1 | NA | NA | TRBV2 | TGTGCCAGCAAGCCAGGGTACAATGAGCAGTTCTTC | CASKPGYNEQFF
TRBJ1-1 | NA | TRBD1 | TRBV5-8 | TGTGCCAGCAGCACGGGGGACAGAGTGATGAACACTGAAGCTTTCTTT | CASSTGDRVMNTEAFF
TRBJ1-4 | NA | TRBD1 | TRBV9 | TGTGCCAGCAGCCCCGACAGGGTAATAGGTGAAAAACTGTTTTTT | CASSPDRVIGEKLFF
TRBJ2-7 | NA | NA | TRBV3-1/TRBV3-2 | TGTGCCAGCAGCCAGGCAAGAGGGTCCGACGAGCAGTACTTC | CASSQARGSDEQYF
TRBJ2-5 | NA | TRBD2 | TRBV7-9 | TGTGCCACGAATCCGGGACTACCTATTCAAGAGACCCAGTACTTC | CATNPGLPIQETQYF
TRBJ2-3 | NA | TRBD1 | TRBV11-3 | TGTGCCAGCAGCTCGAGACAGGGGGCAGGTTCAGATACGCAGTATTTT | CASSSRQGAGSDTQYF
TRBJ2-1 | NA | TRBD1 | TRBV29-1 | TGCAGCGTTGAAGCGGGGACAGGAGGCAATGAGCAGTTCTTC | CSVEAGTGGNEQFF
TRBJ1-1 | NA | NA | TRBV12-3/TRBV12-4 | TGTGCCAGCAGTTTAGCCAGGGACACTGAAGCTTTCTTT | CASSLARDTEAFF
TRBJ2-5 | few | NA | TRBV7-9 | TGTGCCAGCAGCTTCCGGGGGGCCCAAGAGACCCAGTACTTC | CASSFRGAQETQYF
TRBJ1-3 | NA | NA | TRBV14 | TGTGCCAGCAGCCCGGTTGGAAACACCATATATTTT | CASSPVGNTIYF
TRBJ1-1 | NA | TRBD1 | TRBV7-8 | TGTGCCAGCAGCTCGGGACAGGGGGCGGTGAACACTGAAGCTTTCTTT | CASSSGQGAVNTEAFF
TRBJ2-3 | NA | NA | TRBV27 | TGTGCCAGCAGCCCTAGTCTTCCAGATACGCAGTATTTT | CASSPSLPDTQYF
TRBJ1-1 | few | NA | TRBV4-2 | TGTGCCAGCAGCCTAGCCCAAGGCCCGAACACTGAAGCTTTCTTT | CASSLAQGPNTEAFF
TRBJ2-3 | NA | TRBD2 | TRBV6-5 | TGTGCCAGCAGCAGAGGCGGGGGGCAAGATACGCAGTATTTT | CASSRGGGQDTQYF
TRBJ2-5 | few | NA | TRBV7-2 | TGTGCCAGCAGCTTAAGTGGCGGTTCCGTAGGGACCCAGTACTTC | CASSLSGGSVGTQYF
TRBJ2-7 | NA | TRBD1 | TRBV5-1 | TGCGCCAGCAGCTTGGATGGGACAGGGGCTTACGAGCAGTACTTC | CASSLDGTGAYEQYF
TRBJ2-2 | NA | TRBD2 | TRBV5-5 | TGTGCCAGCAGCTTTGAGGCGGGGGCGAACACCGGGGAGCTGTTTTTT | CASSFEAGANTGELFF
TRBJ2-7 | NA | NA | TRBV5-1 | TGCGCCAGCAGTTTTGGTACTTACGAGCAGTACTTC | CASSFGTYEQYF
TRBJ2-1 | NA | NA | TRBV6-5 | TGTGCCAGCAGTTCCGGGGTTAGGCAGTTCTTC | CASSSGVRQFF
TRBJ2-7 | NA | TRBD1 | TRBV11-2 | TGTGCCAGCAGCTTAGGTTCGGGACAGGTGACTTACGAGCAGTACTTC | CASSLGSGQVTYEQYF
TRBJ1-1 | NA | TRBD1 | TRBV6-1 | TGTGCCAGCAGTGAAGTTAGGACAGGTAACACTGAAGCTTTCTTT | CASSEVRTGNTEAFF
TRBJ2-7 | NA | TRBD2 | TRBV13 | TGTGCCAGCAGCTCTGAAACCGGGACTAGCCGTTACGAGCAGTACTTC | CASSSETGTSRYEQYF
TRBJ1-3 | NA | NA | TRBV6-1 | TGTGCCAGCAGTGAATCCACACCTGGAAACACCATATATTTT | CASSESTPGNTIYF
TRBJ1-2 | once | NA | TRBV15 | TGTGCCACCAGCAGAAACCCCCAGAGAGGGTGGGCCTATGGCTACACCTTC | CATSRNPQRGWAYGYTF
TRBJ1-1 | once | NA | TRBV7-9 | TGTGCCAGCAGCCCTAGCGTCCTGCTAAACACTGAAGCTTTCTTT | CASSPSVLLNTEAFF
TRBJ2-7 | NA | TRBD1 | TRBV2 | TGTGCCAGCAAAGTAGTACAGGGGAGCTCCTACGAGCAGTACTTC | CASKVVQGSSYEQYF
TRBJ1-1 | NA | TRBD1 | TRBV11-3 | TGTGCCAGCAGCTGGGACAGTCAAAGGGGCACTGAAGCTTTCTTT | CASSWDSQRGTEAFF
TRBJ1-6 | NA | TRBD1 | TRBV6-5 | TGTGCCAGCAGTTACTCGAACGGACAGGGGAATTCACCCCTCCACTTT | CASSYSNGQGNSPLHF
TRBJ2-2 | NA | TRBD1 | TRBV7-6 | TGTGCCAGCAGATCGGGACAGGGGATCACCGGGGAGCTGTTTTTT | CASRSGQGITGELFF
TRBJ1-2 | NA | NA | TRBV29-1 | TGCAGCGTTGAAGGGCGGGGGGCTAACTATGGCTACACCTTC | CSVEGRGANYGYTF
TRBJ2-7 | NA | TRBD2 | TRBV7-3 | TGTGCCAGCGGGCCGGGGGGCTCCTACGAGCAGTACTTC | CASGPGGSYEQYF
TRBJ2-7 | NA | NA | TRBV5-6 | TGTGCCAGCAGCTCTCTAGACAGGCGATCCTACGAGCAGTACTTC | CASSSLDRRSYEQYF
TRBJ1-2 | NA | TRBD1 | TRBV18 | TGTGCCAGCTCACCGACAGGGACCAATGGCTACACCTTC | CASSPTGTNGYTF
TRBJ1-6 | few | NA | TRBV19 | TGTGCCAGTAGTTTACAGAATTCACCCCTCCACTTT | CASSLQNSPLHF
TRBJ1-5 | few | TRBD1 | TRBV30 | TGTGCCTGGGAACAGGGGAATCAGCCCCAGCATTTT | CAWEQGNQPQHF
TRBJ1-3 | NA | TRBD1 | TRBV18 | TGTGCCAGCTCACCCCAAATCGGGACAGGGGCTGGAAACACCATATATTTT | CASSPQIGTGAGNTIYF
TRBJ2-3 | NA | TRBD1 | TRBV7-3 | TGTGCCAGCAGCCTGGGACAGACCACAGATACGCAGTATTTT | CASSLGQTTDTQYF
TRBJ1-2 | NA | TRBD1 | TRBV6-5 | TGTGCCAGCAGTTACTCGACAGGGCTTTACGGCTACACCTTC | CASSYSTGLYGYTF
TRBJ2-5 | NA | NA | TRBV2 | TGTGCCAGCAGTGAAGATTCGGAGGGGGGGCAGCAGTACTTC | CASSEDSEGGQQYF
TRBJ2-1 | once | NA | TRBV7-3 | TGTGCCAGCAGTTTCGGGCCCTCCGGCGGGGCCAATGAGCAGTTCTTC | CASSFGPSGGANEQFF
TRBJ1-5 | NA | TRBD1 | TRBV30 | TGTGCCTGGAGCGGGACAGGGGGGGCGGTCAGCAATCAGCCCCAGCATTTT | CAWSGTGGAVSNQPQHF
TRBJ1-1 | NA | TRBD1 | TRBV20-1 | TGCAGTGCTAGTCAGACAGGGCATGAAGCTTTCTTT | CSASQTGHEAFF
TRBJ2-1 | NA | TRBD1 | TRBV24-1 | TGTGCCACCAGTGATTCCATGGGACAGTACAATGAGCAGTTCTTC | CATSDSMGQYNEQFF
TRBJ1-1 | NA | NA | TRBV6-5 | TGTGCCAGCGCCCGAGACCAGGGGATGAGGATTGAAGCTTTCTTT | CASARDQGMRIEAFF
TRBJ1-2 | NA | NA | TRBV12-3/TRBV12-4 | TGTGCCAGCAGTTTATCTGTCTATGGCTACACCTTC | CASSLSVYGYTF
TRBJ2-7 | NA | TRBD1 | TRBV3-1/TRBV3-2 | TGTGCCAGCAGCCTTCGCACAGGGGGCGTCGACGAGCAGTACTTC | CASSLRTGGVDEQYF
TRBJ2-1 | NA | NA | TRBV4-2 | TGTGCCAGCAGCCAAGACCCTAGATCTGGCTCCTACAATGAGCAGTTCTTC | CASSQDPRSGSYNEQFF
TRBJ1-2 | NA | NA | TRBV24-1 | TGTGCCACCAGTGATGCCAGGGAGGAAGGCGGCTACACCTTC | CATSDAREEGGYTF
TRBJ2-7 | NA | TRBD1 | TRBV7-2 | TGTGCCAGCAGCTCTCCTAGGGGGCTATACGAGCAGTACTTC | CASSSPRGLYEQYF
TRBJ2-1 | NA | TRBD2 | TRBV29-1 | TGCAGCGTTGAAGCCGGGGGGGTAAGCTCCTACAATGAGCAGTTCTTC | CSVEAGGVSSYNEQFF
TRBJ2-1 | NA | NA | TRBV6-6 | TGTGCCAGCAGTAATGAGTACAATGAGCAGTTCTTC | CASSNEYNEQFF
TRBJ2-3 | once | TRBD2 | TRBV5-1 | TGCGCCAGCAGCTTGAGCCTAGCGGGGGGGAGTAGCACAGATACGCAGTATTTT | CASSLSLAGGSSTDTQYF
TRBJ1-1 | NA | NA | TRBV10-2 | TGCGCCAGCGCTCCCCCAGCAGGGGCCAACACTGAAGCTTTCTTT | CASAPPAGANTEAFF
TRBJ1-5 | once | NA | TRBV19 | TGTGCCATCCCGTGGAGGGATAGCAATCAGCCCCAGCATTTT | CAIPWRDSNQPQHF
TRBJ1-4 | NA | TRBD1 | TRBV7-9 | TGTGCCAGCAGCCGTATATTGGGACAGGGGTTCGAAAAACTGTTTTTT | CASSRILGQGFEKLFF
TRBJ1-5 | NA | NA | TRBV5-1 | TGCGCCAGCAGCGTGACAGGCTTGGGCAATCAGCCCCAGCATTTT | CASSVTGLGNQPQHF